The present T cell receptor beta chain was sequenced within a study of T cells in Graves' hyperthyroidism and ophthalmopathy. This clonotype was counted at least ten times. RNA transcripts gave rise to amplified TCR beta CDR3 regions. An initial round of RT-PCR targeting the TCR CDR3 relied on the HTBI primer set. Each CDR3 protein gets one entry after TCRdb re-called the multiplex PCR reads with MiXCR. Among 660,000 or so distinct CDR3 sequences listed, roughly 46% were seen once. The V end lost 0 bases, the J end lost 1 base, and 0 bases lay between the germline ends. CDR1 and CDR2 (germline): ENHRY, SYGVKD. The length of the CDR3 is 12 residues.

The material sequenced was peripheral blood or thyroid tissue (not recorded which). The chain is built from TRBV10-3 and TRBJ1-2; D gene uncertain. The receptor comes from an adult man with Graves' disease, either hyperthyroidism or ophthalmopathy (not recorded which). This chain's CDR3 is CAISESNYGYTF. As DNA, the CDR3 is TGTGCCATCAGTGAGTCTAACTATGGCTACACCTTC.